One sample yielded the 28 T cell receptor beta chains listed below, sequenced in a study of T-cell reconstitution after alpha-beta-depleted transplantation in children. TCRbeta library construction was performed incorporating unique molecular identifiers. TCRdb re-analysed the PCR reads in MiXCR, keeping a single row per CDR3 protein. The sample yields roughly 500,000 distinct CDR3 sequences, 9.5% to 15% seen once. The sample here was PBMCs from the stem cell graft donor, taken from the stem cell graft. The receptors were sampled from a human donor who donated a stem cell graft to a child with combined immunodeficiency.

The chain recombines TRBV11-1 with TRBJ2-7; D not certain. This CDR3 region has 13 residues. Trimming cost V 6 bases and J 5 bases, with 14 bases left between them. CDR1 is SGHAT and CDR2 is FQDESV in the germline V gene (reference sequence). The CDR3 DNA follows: TGTGCCAGCAGGGGCAGGCGCACAGACGAGCAGTACTTC. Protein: CASRGRRTDEQYF.

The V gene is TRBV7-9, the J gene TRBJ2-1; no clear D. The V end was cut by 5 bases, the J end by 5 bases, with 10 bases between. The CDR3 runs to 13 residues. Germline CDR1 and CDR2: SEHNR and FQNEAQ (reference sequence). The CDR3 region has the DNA TGTGCCAGCAGCCACCAAGTCGACAATGAGCAGTTCTTC. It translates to CASSHQVDNEQFF.

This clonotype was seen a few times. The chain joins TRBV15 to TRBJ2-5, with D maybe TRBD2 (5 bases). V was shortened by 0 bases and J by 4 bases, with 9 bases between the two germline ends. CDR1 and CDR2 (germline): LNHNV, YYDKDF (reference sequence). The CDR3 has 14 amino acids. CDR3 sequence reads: CATSRDLRAETQYF. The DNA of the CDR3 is TGTGCCACCAGCAGAGATCTGAGGGCAGAGACCCAGTACTTC.

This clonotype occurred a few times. CDR3 protein: CASSSRTSGRAGEQFF. The CDR3, as DNA: TGTGCCAGCAGCTCGAGGACTAGCGGGAGGGCCGGGGAGCAGTTCTTC. The chain joins TRBV7-9 to TRBJ2-1, with 15 nucleotides matching TRBD2. The ends lost 4 bases at V and 10 bases at J; junction bases unmatched: 8. The CDR3 length is 16 residues. Germline CDR1 and CDR2: SEHNR and FQNEAQ (reference sequence).

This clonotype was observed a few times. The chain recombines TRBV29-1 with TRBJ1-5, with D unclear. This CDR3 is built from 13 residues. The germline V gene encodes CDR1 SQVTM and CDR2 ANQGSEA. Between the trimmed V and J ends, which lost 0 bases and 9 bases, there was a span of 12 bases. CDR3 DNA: TGCAGCGTTGAAGACGATAGAGGGATGCCCCAGCATTTT. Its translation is CSVEDDRGMPQHF.

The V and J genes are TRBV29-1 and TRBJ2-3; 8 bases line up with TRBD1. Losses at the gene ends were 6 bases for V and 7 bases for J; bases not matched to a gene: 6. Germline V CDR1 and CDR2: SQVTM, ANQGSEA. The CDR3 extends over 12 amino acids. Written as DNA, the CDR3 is TGCAGCGTCGACGGGACAGGCCATACGCAGTATTTT. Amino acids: CSVDGTGHTQYF.

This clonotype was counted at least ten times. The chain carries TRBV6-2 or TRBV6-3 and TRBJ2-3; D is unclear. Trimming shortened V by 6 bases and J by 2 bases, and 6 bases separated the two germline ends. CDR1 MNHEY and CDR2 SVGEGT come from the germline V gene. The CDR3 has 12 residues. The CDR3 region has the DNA TGTGCCAGCAGCAGATTCACAGATACGCAGTATTTT. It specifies CASSRFTDTQYF.

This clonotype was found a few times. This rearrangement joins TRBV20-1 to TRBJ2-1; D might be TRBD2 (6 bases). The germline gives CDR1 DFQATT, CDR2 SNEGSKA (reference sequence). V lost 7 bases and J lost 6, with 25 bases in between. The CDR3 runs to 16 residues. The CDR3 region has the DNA TGCAGTGTCGATCTCCCAAAGGAGGGTTTGGCCAATGAGCAGTTCTTC. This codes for CSVDLPKEGLANEQFF.

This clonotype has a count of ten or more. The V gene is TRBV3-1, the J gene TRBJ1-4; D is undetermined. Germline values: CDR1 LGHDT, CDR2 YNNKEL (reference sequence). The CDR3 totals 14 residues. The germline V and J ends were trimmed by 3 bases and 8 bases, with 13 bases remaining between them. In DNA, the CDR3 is TGTGCCAGCAGCCACTGGCCCGAGGAGGAAAAACTGTTTTTT. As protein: CASSHWPEEEKLFF.

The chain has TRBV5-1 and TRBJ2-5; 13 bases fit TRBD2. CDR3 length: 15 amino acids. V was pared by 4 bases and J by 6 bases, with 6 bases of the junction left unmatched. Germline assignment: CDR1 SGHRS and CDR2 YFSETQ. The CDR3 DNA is TGCGCCAGCAGCCCGGGACTAGCGGGGCTCCAGACCCAGTACTTC. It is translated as CASSPGLAGLQTQYF.

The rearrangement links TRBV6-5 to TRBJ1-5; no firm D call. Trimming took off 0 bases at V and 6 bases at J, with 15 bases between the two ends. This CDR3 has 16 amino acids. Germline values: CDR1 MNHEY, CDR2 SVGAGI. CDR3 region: CASSYSVPGAFQPQHF. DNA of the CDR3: TGTGCCAGCAGTTACTCTGTCCCGGGAGCATTTCAGCCCCAGCATTTT.

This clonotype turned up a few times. The chain's CDR3 is CASSVLWGNQPQHF. DNA for the CDR3: TGCGCCAGCAGTGTTCTGTGGGGGAATCAGCCCCAGCATTTT. The rearrangement links TRBV10-2 to TRBJ1-5, with D perhaps matching TRBD1 (5 bases). CDR1 and CDR2 from the germline V gene are WSHSY and SAAADI. The CDR3 is made up of 14 amino acids. Trimming took off 4 bases at V and 4 bases at J, with 11 bases between the two ends.

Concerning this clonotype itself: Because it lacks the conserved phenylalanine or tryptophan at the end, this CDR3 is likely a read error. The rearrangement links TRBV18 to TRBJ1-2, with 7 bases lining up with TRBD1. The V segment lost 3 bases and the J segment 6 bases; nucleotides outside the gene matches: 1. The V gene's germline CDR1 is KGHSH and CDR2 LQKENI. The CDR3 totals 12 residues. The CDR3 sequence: CASSPDRDGYTY. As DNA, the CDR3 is TGTGCCAGCTCACCCGACAGGGATGGCTACACCTAC.

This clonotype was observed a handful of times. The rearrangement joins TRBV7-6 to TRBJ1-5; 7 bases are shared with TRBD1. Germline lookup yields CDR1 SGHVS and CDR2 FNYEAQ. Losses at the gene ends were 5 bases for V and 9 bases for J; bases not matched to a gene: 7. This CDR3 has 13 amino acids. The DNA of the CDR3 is TGTGCCAGCAGCCCTAGACAGGGATGGCCCCAGCATTTT. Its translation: CASSPRQGWPQHF. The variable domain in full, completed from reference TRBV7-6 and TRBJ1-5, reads GAGVSQSPRYKVTKRGQDVALRCDPISGHVSLYWYRQALGQGPEFLTYFNYEAQQDKSGLPNDRFSAERPEGSISTLTIQRTEQRDSAMYRCASSPRQGWPQHFGDGTRLSIL.

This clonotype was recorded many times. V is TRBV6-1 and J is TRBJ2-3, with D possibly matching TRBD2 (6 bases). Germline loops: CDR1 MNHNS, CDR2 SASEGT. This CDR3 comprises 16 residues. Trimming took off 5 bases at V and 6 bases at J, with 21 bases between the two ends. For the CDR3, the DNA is TGTGCCAGCAGTCCCCCGACTAGTGGCGTACACGATACGCAGTATTTT. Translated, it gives CASSPPTSGVHDTQYF.

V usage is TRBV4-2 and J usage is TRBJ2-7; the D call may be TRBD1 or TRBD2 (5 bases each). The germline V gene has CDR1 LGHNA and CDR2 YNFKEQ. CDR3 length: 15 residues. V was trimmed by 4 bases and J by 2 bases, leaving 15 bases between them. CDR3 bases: TGTGCCAGCAGCCCAGAAGGTGGGGGTACCTACGAGCAGTACTTC. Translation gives CASSPEGGGTYEQYF.

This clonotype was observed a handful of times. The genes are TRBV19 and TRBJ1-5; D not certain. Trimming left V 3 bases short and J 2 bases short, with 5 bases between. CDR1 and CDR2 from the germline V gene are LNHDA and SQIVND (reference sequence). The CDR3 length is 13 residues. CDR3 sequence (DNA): TGTGCCAGTAGTATGGGTGGCAATCAGCCCCAGCATTTT. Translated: CASSMGGNQPQHF.

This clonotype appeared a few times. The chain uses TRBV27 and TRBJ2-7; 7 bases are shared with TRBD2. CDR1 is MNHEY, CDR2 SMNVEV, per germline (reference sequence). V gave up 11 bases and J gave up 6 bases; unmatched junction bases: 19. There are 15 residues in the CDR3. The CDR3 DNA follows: TGTGCCGGCCGGGGGAGGGTCGGGTGGACTAGCGAGCAGTACTTC. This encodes CAGRGRVGWTSEQYF.

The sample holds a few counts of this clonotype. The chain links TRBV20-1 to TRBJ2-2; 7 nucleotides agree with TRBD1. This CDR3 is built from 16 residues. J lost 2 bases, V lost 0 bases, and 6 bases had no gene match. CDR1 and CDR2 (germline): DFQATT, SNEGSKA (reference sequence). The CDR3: CSARDPRQGNTGELFF. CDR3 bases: TGCAGTGCTAGAGATCCAAGACAGGGAAACACCGGGGAGCTGTTTTTT.

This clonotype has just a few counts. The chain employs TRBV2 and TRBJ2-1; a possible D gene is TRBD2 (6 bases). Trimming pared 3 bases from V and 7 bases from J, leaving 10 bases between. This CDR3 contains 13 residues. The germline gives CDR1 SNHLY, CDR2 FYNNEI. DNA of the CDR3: TGTGCCAGCAGTGATGCGGGGCGAAATGAGCAGTTCTTC. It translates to CASSDAGRNEQFF.

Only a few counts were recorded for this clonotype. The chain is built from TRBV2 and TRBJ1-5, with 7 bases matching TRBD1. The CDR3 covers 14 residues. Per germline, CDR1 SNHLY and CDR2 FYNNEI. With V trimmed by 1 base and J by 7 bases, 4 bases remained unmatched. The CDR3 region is CASSEGRGGQPQHF. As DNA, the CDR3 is TGTGCCAGCAGTGAAGGCAGGGGGGGGCAGCCCCAGCATTTT.

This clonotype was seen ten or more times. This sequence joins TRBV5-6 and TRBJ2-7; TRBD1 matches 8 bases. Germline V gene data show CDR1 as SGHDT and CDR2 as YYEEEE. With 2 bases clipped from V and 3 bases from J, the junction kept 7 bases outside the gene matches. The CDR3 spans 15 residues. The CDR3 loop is CASSLVDREDYEQYF. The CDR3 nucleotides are TGTGCCAGCAGCTTAGTGGACAGGGAAGACTACGAGCAGTACTTC.

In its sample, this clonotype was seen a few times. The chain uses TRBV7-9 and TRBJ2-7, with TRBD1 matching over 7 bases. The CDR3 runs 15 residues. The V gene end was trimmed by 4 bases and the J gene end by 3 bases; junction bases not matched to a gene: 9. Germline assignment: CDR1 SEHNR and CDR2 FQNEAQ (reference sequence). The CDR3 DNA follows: TGTGCCAGCAGCTGGGGTGGGACAGACATCTACGAGCAGTACTTC. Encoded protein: CASSWGGTDIYEQYF. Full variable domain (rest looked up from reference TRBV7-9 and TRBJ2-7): DTGVSQNPRHKITKRGQNVTFRCDPISEHNRLYWYRQTLGQGPEFLTYFQNEAQLEKSRLLSDRFSAERPKGSFSTLEIQRTEQGDSAMYLCASSWGGTDIYEQYFGPGTRLTVT.

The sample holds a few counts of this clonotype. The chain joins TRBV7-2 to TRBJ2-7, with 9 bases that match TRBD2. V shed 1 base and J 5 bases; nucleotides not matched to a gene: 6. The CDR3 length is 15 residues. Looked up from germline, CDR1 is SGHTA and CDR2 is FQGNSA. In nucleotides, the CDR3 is TGTGCCAGCAGCTTAGGGGCGGGAGGGCCAGACGAGCAGTACTTC. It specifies CASSLGAGGPDEQYF.

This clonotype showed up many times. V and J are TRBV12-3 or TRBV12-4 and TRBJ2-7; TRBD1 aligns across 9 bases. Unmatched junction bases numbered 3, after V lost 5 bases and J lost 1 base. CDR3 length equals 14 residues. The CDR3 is CASSPGQGSYEQYF. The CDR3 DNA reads TGTGCCAGCAGTCCGGGACAGGGTTCCTACGAGCAGTACTTC.

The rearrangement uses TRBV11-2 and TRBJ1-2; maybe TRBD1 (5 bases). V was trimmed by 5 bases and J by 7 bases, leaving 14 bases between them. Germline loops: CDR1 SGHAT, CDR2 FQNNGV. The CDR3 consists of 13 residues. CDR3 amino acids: CASSARGTGGYTF. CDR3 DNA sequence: TGTGCCAGCAGCGCCCGAGGGACCGGTGGCTACACCTTC.

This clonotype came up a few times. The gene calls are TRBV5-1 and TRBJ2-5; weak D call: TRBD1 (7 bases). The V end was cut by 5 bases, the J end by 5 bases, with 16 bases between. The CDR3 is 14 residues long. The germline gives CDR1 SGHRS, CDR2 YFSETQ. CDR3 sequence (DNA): TGCGCCAGCAGGCCTCGGACAGGAGGGGAGACCCAGTACTTC. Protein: CASRPRTGGETQYF.

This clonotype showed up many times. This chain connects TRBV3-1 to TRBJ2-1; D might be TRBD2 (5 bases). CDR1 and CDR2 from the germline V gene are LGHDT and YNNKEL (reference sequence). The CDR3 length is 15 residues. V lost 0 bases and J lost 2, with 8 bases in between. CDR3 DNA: TGTGCCAGCAGCCAAGATCTACTAGCCTACAATGAGCAGTTCTTC. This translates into CASSQDLLAYNEQFF.